This T cell receptor beta chain was found in a study of T-cell reconstitution after alpha-beta-depleted transplantation in children. CDR1 SGHRS and CDR2 YFSETQ come from the germline V gene. With V trimmed by 1 base and J by 3 bases, 2 bases remained unmatched. The CDR3 runs 14 residues. Ten or more counts support this clonotype. TCRbeta library construction was performed incorporating unique molecular identifiers. Using its own MiXCR run on the PCR reads, TCRdb lists one record per CDR3 protein. This sample has around 240,000 distinct CDR3 sequences, with roughly a tenth found just once. The chain links TRBV5-1 to TRBJ2-3; 7 bases align to TRBD1. This sequence was found in a human donor who donated a stem cell graft to a child with SCID. The sample consisted of PBMCs from the stem cell graft donor, taken from the stem cell graft. CDR3 loop: CASSLNRGTDTQYF. CDR3 coding DNA: TGCGCCAGCAGCTTGAACAGGGGTACAGATACGCAGTATTTT.